One sample yielded the 13 T cell receptor beta chains listed below, sequenced in a study of T cell responses to AZD1222 COVID-19 vaccine. Generated by immunoSEQ multiplex PCR, the TCRdb table keeps only in-frame clones and is missing some. The sample lists 150,000 to 200,000 clones; more than 80% were seen once. This specimen consisted of peripheral blood, obtained on day 0 of AZD1222 vaccination. Every receptor here comes from an adult in good health.

The V call is TRBV10-1, the J call TRBJ1-2, with no clear D. CDR1 and CDR2 (germline): WNHNN, SYGVQD (reference sequence). V was cut by 6 bases and J by 3 bases, with 14 bases left in between. The CDR3 is made up of 14 amino acids. CDR3 nucleotides: TGCGCCAGCAGGGCCCGGGGAATTCACTATGGCTACACCTTC. Translation: CASRARGIHYGYTF.

The rearrangement joins TRBV3-1 (or the pseudogene TRBV3-2) to TRBJ2-5; weak D call: TRBD2 (5 bases). Trimming stripped 1 base from V and 1 base from J, with 13 bases between. Germline lookup yields CDR1 LGHDT and CDR2 YNNKEL (reference sequence). The CDR3 is 16 amino acids. In DNA form, the CDR3 reads TGTGCCAGCAGCCAAGCCTTGACGAGCGGCCAAGAGACCCAGTACTTC. This gives the protein CASSQALTSGQETQYF.

The CDR3 loop is CASTYVRDTQYF. CDR3 coding DNA: TGTGCCAGCACCTATGTTCGGGATACGCAGTATTTT. The chain uses TRBV12-3 or TRBV12-4 and TRBJ2-3; D gene uncertain. Trimming removed 7 bases at V and 6 bases at J, with 11 bases between. The CDR3 runs 12 residues.

The chain recombines TRBV3-1 (or the pseudogene TRBV3-2) with TRBJ2-1; 8 bases match TRBD1. Germline lookup yields CDR1 LGHDT and CDR2 YNNKEL (reference sequence). CDR3 length: 15 residues. Unmatched junction bases numbered 10, after V lost 7 bases and J lost 5 bases. The CDR3 region is CASTPRTGRNNEQFF. Here the CDR3 DNA reads TGTGCCAGCACCCCCCGGACAGGGCGGAACAATGAGCAGTTCTTC.

V and J are TRBV7-2 and TRBJ2-2, with TRBD2 matching over 8 bases. The junction had 5 bases not matched to a gene; V was cut back by 4 bases and J by 4 bases. The germline CDR1 and CDR2 sequences are SGHTA and FQGNSA. The CDR3 consists of 15 residues. In DNA form, the CDR3 reads TGTGCCAGCAGCTCAAGCGGGAGTGGCACCGGGGAGCTGTTTTTT. Its protein is CASSSSGSGTGELFF.

The chain recombines TRBV5-1 with TRBJ2-2; 7 bases match TRBD1. V trimming: 2 bases; J trimming: 4 bases; junction bases outside the gene matches: 5. The CDR3 covers 15 residues. The germline V gene encodes CDR1 SGHRS and CDR2 YFSETQ. CDR3 residues: CASSFDRAGTGELFF. The CDR3 region has the DNA TGCGCCAGCAGCTTTGACAGGGCTGGCACCGGGGAGCTGTTTTTT. The full variable domain, completed using reference TRBV5-1 and TRBJ2-2, is KAGVTQTPRYLIKTRGQQVTLSCSPISGHRSVSWYQQTPGQGLQFLFEYFSETQRNKGNFPGRFSGRQFSNSRSEMNVSTLELGDSALYLCASSFDRAGTGELFFGEGSRLTVL.

The V and J genes are TRBV24-1 and TRBJ2-1; 8 positions agree with TRBD2. CDR1 is KGHDR, CDR2 SFDVKD, per germline. The CDR3 has 14 residues. The CDR3 nucleotides are TGTGCGGTCGGGGGGGGCGGGCTTTACAATGAGCAGTTCTTC. Encoded protein: CAVGGGGLYNEQFF.

This clone was detected only a few times. The chain recombines TRBV11-2 with TRBJ1-2; D unclear. Germline V lookup: CDR1 SGHAT, CDR2 FQNNGV. V was shortened by 7 bases and J by 3 bases, with 18 bases between the two germline ends. The CDR3 is 15 residues long. The chain's CDR3 is CASTPGRSVYYGYTF. The CDR3 bases are TGTGCCAGCACCCCGGGCAGATCAGTGTACTATGGCTACACCTTC.

This clone was recorded a few times. This CDR3 is CASSPPGVYEQYF. The CDR3 nucleotides are TGTGCCAGCAGCCCCCCAGGGGTCTACGAGCAGTACTTC. This chain links TRBV5-4 with TRBJ2-7; possible D gene TRBD1, 6 bases. CDR3 length equals 13 residues. Germline assignment: CDR1 SGHNT and CDR2 YYREEE (reference sequence). V was trimmed by 4 bases and J by 3 bases, leaving 11 bases between them.

J is TRBJ1-5 and V is TRBV27; 8 bases fit TRBD1. V trimming: 5 bases; J trimming: 4 bases; junction bases outside the gene matches: 13. The CDR3 has 17 residues. Per germline, CDR1 MNHEY and CDR2 SMNVEV (reference sequence). The CDR3 region is CASSAYIQGAKNQPQHF. In DNA form, the CDR3 reads TGTGCCAGCAGTGCATACATCCAGGGGGCCAAGAATCAGCCCCAGCATTTT.

V gene TRBV10-3 combines with J gene TRBJ2-1, with 11 bases fitting TRBD1. Trimming at V came to 4 bases and at J to 6 bases, leaving 2 bases not matched to a gene. There are 14 residues in the CDR3. Germline assignment: CDR1 ENHRY and CDR2 SYGVKD. This CDR3 reads CAISGTGGLNEQFF. Written as DNA, the CDR3 is TGTGCCATCAGTGGGACAGGGGGCCTCAATGAGCAGTTCTTC.

This sequence joins TRBV27 and TRBJ2-5, with a weak D call TRBD2 (7 bases). Germline V gene sequence: CDR1 MNHEY, CDR2 SMNVEV (reference sequence). Deletions cut 6 bases from V and 5 bases from J, with 13 bases between. This CDR3 has 13 residues. DNA of the CDR3: TGTGCCAGCAGGATACAGGGAGGGGAGACCCAGTACTTC. Translating gives CASRIQGGETQYF.

This clone was seen more than once but under ten times. This chain joins TRBV27 and TRBJ2-7; 12 bases are shared with TRBD2. Unmatched junction bases numbered 10, after V lost 5 bases and J lost 5 bases. The CDR3 consists of 16 residues. Per germline, CDR1 MNHEY and CDR2 SMNVEV (reference sequence). CDR3 DNA sequence: TGTGCCAGCAGTCCCCTCGGACTAGCGGGATGGGACGAGCAGTACTTC. Translating it yields CASSPLGLAGWDEQYF.